This T cell receptor beta chain was observed in a study of CXCR3-negative and CXCR3-positive naive CD8 T cells. Notes on the study in general: Memory CD8+ cells showed much lower diversity, while both naive subsets were comparably high.

Concerning this clonotype itself: Its antigen is not identified.

Through 5' RACE with UMI labels, the TRB cDNA libraries were prepared. TCRdb reanalyzed the 5' RACE reads, giving one entry per CDR3 protein sequence and no DNA. Found here are 130,000 or so distinct CDR3 sequences; the top ten clones hold about 0.3%. The CDR3 contains 14 residues. Germline V gene lookup returns CDR1 SGHTA and CDR2 FQGNSA. This chain connects TRBV7-2 to TRBJ2-7; there is no DNA to check the TCRdb D call of TRBD1. The sequence derives from a human donor in good health. Some clones in this sample may be carry-over from other donors' samples. Sequences were obtained from naive CXCR3- CD8+ T cells from blood. Subset indicated: CD45RO-CCR7+CD27+CD95- naive CD8+ T cells lacking CXCR3 (TNR3-). The chain's CDR3 is CASSLEGFGDEQYF. Full variable domain (outside the CDR3, taken from reference TRBV7-2 and TRBJ2-7): GAGVSQSPSNKVTEKGKDVELRCDPISGHTALYWYRQSLGQGLEFLIYFQGNSAPDKSGLPSDRFSAERTGGSVSTLTIQRTQQEDSAVYLCASSLEGFGDEQYFGPGTRLTVT.